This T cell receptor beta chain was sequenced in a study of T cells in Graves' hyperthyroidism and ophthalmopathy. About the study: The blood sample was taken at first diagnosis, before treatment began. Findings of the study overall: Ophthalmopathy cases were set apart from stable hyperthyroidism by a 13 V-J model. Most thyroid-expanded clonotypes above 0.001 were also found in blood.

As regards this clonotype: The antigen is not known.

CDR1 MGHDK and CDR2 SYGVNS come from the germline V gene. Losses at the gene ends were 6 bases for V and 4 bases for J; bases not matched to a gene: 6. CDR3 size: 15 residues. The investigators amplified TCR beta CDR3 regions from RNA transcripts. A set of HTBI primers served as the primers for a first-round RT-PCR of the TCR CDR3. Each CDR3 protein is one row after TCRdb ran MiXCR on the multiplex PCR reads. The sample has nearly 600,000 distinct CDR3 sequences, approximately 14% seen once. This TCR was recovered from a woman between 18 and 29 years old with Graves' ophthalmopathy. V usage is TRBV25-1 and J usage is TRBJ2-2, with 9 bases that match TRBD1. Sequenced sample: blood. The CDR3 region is CASRNRQGVTGELFF. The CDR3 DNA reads TGTGCCAGCAGAAATCGACAGGGGGTCACCGGGGAGCTGTTTTTT.